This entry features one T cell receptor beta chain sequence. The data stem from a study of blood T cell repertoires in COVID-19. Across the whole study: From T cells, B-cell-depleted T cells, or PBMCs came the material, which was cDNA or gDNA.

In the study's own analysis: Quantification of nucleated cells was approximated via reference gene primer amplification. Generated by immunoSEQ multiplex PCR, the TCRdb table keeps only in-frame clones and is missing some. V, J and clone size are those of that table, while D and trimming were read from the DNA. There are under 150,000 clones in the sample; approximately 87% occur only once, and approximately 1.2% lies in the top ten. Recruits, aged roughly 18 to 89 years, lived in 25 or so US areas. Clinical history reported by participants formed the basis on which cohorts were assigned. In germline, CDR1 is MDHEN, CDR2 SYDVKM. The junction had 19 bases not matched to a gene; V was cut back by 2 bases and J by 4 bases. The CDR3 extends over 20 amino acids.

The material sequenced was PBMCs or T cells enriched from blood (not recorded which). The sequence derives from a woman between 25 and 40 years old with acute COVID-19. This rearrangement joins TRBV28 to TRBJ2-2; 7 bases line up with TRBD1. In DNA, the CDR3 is TGTGCCAGCAGTTTAACCCGCCCCATTGGGTCAGGGGGAAGCACCGGGGAGCTGTTTTTT. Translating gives CASSLTRPIGSGGSTGELFF. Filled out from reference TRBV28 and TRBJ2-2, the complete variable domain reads DVKVTQSSRYLVKRTGEKVFLECVQDMDHENMFWYRQDPGLGLRLIYFSYDVKMKEKGDIPEGYSVSREKKERFSLILESASTNQTSMYLCASSLTRPIGSGGSTGELFFGEGSRLTVL.